This record looks at one T cell receptor beta chain sequence and its context. The data were taken from a study of blood T cell repertoires in COVID-19. Turning to the study itself: Samples representing acute and convalescent COVID-19 were sourced from the United States, Italy and Spain. T cells, B-cell-depleted T cells, or PBMCs provided the cDNA or gDNA that served as material.

Germline CDR1 is LNHDA and CDR2 is SQIVND (reference sequence). There are 15 residues in the CDR3. The germline V and J ends were trimmed by 5 bases and 2 bases, with 13 bases remaining between them. This table comes from immunoSEQ multiplex PCR, and its TCRdb copy is limited to in-frame clones, with some not included. Altogether approximately 500,000 clones are present, 70% to 90% being singletons, with the ten largest covering more than 3%. Sequenced: peripheral blood. This sequence was found in a human donor in a cohort sampled during active COVID-19. The chain recombines TRBV19 with TRBJ1-5, with D perhaps matching TRBD1 (6 bases). CDR3 sequence (DNA): TGTGCCAGTAGTCGGGGGGCCGGGGGCAATCAGCCCCAGCATTTT. Amino acids: CASSRGAGGNQPQHF.